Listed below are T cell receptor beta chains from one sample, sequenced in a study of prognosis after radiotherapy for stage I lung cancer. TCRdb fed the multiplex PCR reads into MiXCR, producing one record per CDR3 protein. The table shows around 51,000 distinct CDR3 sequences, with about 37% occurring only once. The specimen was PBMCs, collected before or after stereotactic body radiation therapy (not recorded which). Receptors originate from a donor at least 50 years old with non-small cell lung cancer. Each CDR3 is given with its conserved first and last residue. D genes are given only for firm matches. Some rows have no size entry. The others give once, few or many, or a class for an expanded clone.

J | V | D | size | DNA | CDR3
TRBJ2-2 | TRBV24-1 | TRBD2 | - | TGTGCCACCAGTGACTCTGGACTAGCGGCCCTGCGCGCCGGGGATCTGTTTTTT | CATSDSGLAALRAGDLFF
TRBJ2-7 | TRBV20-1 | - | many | TGCAGTGCTAGATCAGCCGGGACCCAGGGTTGGAGGGGGAGGGACGAGCAGTACTTC | CSARSAGTQGWRGRDEQYF
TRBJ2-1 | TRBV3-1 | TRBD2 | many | TGTGCCAGCAGCCCTGGGCGGGAGAACAATGAGCAGTTCTTC | CASSPGRENNEQFF
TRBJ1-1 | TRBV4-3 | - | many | TGCGCCAGCAGCCAAGTGTTCCTCAGGGGCACTGAAGCTTTCTTT | CASSQVFLRGTEAFF
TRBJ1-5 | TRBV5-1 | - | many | TGCGCCAGCAGCCCCAGGGGAGGACAACAGCCCCAGCATTTT | CASSPRGGQQPQHF
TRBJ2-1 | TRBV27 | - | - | TGTGCCAGCAGTTACATAGGCCGTAGCTCCTACAATGGGCAGTTCTTC | CASSYIGRSSYNGQFF
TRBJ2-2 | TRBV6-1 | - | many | TGTGCCAGCAGTCCCCAGGGCGCCGGGGAGCTGTTTTTT | CASSPQGAGELFF
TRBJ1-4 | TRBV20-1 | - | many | TGCAGTGCTAGAGTGGCAGGGCTCGGGGAAAAACTGTTTTTT | CSARVAGLGEKLFF
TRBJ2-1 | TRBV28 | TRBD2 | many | TGTGCCAGCAGCTCCCGACTAGCGGTTAAATACAATGAGCAGTTCTTC | CASSSRLAVKYNEQFF
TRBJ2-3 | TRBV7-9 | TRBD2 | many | TGTGCCAGCAGCTTGGAGCGGGAAGATACGCAGTATTTT | CASSLEREDTQYF
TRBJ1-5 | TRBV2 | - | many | TGTGCCAGCAGTGAAGCGCTTGCGGATCAGCCCCAGCATTTT | CASSEALADQPQHF
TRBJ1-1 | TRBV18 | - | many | TGTGCCAGCTCACCACTTGGGGTGAACACTGAAGCTTTCTTT | CASSPLGVNTEAFF
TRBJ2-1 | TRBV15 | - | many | TGTGCCACCAGCAGGAGGGGGGGTCCTTCCTACAATGAGCAGTTCTTC | CATSRRGGPSYNEQFF
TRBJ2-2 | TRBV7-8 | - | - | TGTGCCAGCAGCCAAGCGCCCATAGCCGGGGAGCTGTTTTTT | CASSQAPIAGELFF
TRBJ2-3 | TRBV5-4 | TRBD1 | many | TGTGCCAGCAGCCCTGGACAGGACTTGACAGATACGCAGTATTTT | CASSPGQDLTDTQYF
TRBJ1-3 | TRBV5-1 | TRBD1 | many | TGCGCCAGCAGCTTGGCAGGGGGCGAGGGAAACACCATATATTTT | CASSLAGGEGNTIYF
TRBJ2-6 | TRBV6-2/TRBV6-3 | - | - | TGTGCCAGCAGTTACCCCCAGGAAAGGTGGGCCAACGTCCTGACTTTC | CASSYPQERWANVLTF
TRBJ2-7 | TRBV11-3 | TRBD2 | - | TGTGCCAGCAGCTTAGGACTAGCGGGAAAGGGCGAGCAGTACTTC | CASSLGLAGKGEQYF
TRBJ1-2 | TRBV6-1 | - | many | TGTGCCAGCAGTGATCAGGGGTATGGCTACACCTTC | CASSDQGYGYTF
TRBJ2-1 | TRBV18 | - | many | TGTGCCAGCTCACCAACGGCCGGGAGCTCCTACAATGAGCAGTTCTTC | CASSPTAGSSYNEQFF
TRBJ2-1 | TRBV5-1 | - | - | TGCTCCAGCATCTTGGGATGGGGCTCCTACAATGAGCAGTTCTTC | CSSILGWGSYNEQFF
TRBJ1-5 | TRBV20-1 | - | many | TGCAGTGCTAGAGCGGGTTTTTACAATCAGCCCCAGCATTTT | CSARAGFYNQPQHF
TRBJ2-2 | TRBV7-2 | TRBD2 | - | TGTGCCAGCAGCCCCGGGACTAGCTGGAGGGCGACGGCCGTGGAGCTGTTTTTT | CASSPGTSWRATAVELFF
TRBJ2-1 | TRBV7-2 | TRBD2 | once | TGTGCCAGCATCTTAGGGAGCGGGAGTGCGGGGCCTGAGCAGTTCTTC | CASILGSGSAGPEQFF
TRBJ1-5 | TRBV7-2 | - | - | TGTGCCAGCAGCCAAGCTCCAGGGACTCGTCAGCCCCAGCATTTT | CASSQAPGTRQPQHF